The entry below gives a single T cell receptor beta chain sequence along with its context. Its antigen remains unknown. These data come from a study of Ad26.COV2.S vaccination and SARS-CoV-2 variants. Only in-frame clones appear in the TCRdb table, and some are missing; sequencing was by immunoSEQ multiplex PCR. The sample records 97,000 or so clones, 80% being singletons. The CDR3 has 13 amino acids. The germline V gene has CDR1 LNHDA and CDR2 SQIVND (reference sequence). The V and J ends lost 7 bases and 3 bases, in that order; junction bases with no gene match: 6. Notes on the study in general: Placebo recipients showed lower spike-specific TCR breadth than vaccinees.

This chain joins TRBV19 and TRBJ2-7; 7 nucleotides align to TRBD1. The sequences come from peripheral blood, collected after recovery from COVID-19. This receptor was taken from a human donor who had recovered from COVID-19. The CDR3 protein is CASTTGHGYEQYF. CDR3 DNA sequence: TGTGCCAGTACGACAGGGCATGGCTACGAGCAGTACTTC.